A selection of T cell receptor beta chains follows, all from one sample in a study of blood T cells in healthy people across ages. TCRdb recomputed calls from the 5' RACE reads with MiXCR, one row per CDR3 protein. The table includes fewer than 950,000 distinct CDR3 sequences, roughly 40% detected once. What was sequenced was blood. These receptors all come from a man aged 18 to 29 in good health. Each CDR3 is given with its conserved first and last residue. D genes are given only for firm matches. Clone size is shown for a subset of rows, as once, few, many or a class of expanded clone.

v_call	clone_size	j_call	d_call	cdr3_nt	cdr3_aa
TRBV20-1	few	TRBJ2-7	NA	TGCAGTGCTAGAGATCATTTAGGGGGGACCTACGAGCAGTACTTC	CSARDHLGGTYEQYF
TRBV12-3/TRBV12-4	many	TRBJ2-5	TRBD2	TGTGCCAGCAGTTCCTCGACTAGCGGGGGCCAAGAGACCCAGTACTTC	CASSSSTSGGQETQYF
TRBV28	NA	TRBJ2-7	NA	TGTGCCAGCAGTTTTAGCACAGGAGGGGACAATGAGCAGTACTTC	CASSFSTGGDNEQYF
TRBV20-1	few	TRBJ1-1	NA	TGCAGTGCTAGCCCGGGGGGGAACACTGAAGCTTTCTTT	CSASPGGNTEAFF
TRBV5-1	many	TRBJ2-1	NA	TGCGCCAGCAGCTTGGAGGTAGCGGAGAATGAGCAGTTCTTC	CASSLEVAENEQFF
TRBV29-1	NA	TRBJ2-5	NA	TGCAGCGTTGGCGGTGGACGGGGGTTACGAGAGACCCAGTACTTC	CSVGGGRGLRETQYF
TRBV29-1	NA	TRBJ1-1	NA	TGCAGCGTTGCTGAGGGGATGGCCGACCCTGAAGCTTTCTTT	CSVAEGMADPEAFF
TRBV7-2	NA	TRBJ2-5	TRBD1	TGTGCCAGCAGCCCCGGGACAGGGGTCAATGAGACCCAGTACTTC	CASSPGTGVNETQYF
TRBV15	few	TRBJ1-2	TRBD1	TGTGCCACCAGCACCCGACAGGGTCGGGCTAACTATGGCTACACCTTC	CATSTRQGRANYGYTF
TRBV5-1	many	TRBJ2-5	NA	TGCGCCAGCAGCTTGTTGATTGTGGGAAAGACCCAGTACTTC	CASSLLIVGKTQYF
TRBV28	few	TRBJ2-3	TRBD2	TGTGCCAGCAGTTTCAGGGCGGGGGGGCTGGATACGCAGTATTTT	CASSFRAGGLDTQYF
TRBV21-1	few	TRBJ2-7	NA	TGTGCCACCAGCCCGACAATCGAAGATAGGTACGAGCAGTACTTC	CATSPTIEDRYEQYF
TRBV6-6	NA	TRBJ1-4	NA	TGTGCCAGCAGTCGGCGACAGGATGGGGAAAAACTGTTTTTT	CASSRRQDGEKLFF
TRBV9	NA	TRBJ2-3	TRBD2	TGTGCCAGCAGCCGATCCGGGACTAGCTACGATACGCAGTATTTT	CASSRSGTSYDTQYF
TRBV9	NA	TRBJ1-3	NA	TGTGCCAGCTTGGGGCCCGGAAACACCATATATTTT	CASLGPGNTIYF
TRBV7-2	NA	TRBJ2-4	NA	TGTGCCAGCAGCCCCGACAGGAGGTGGACCGAAAACATTCAGTACTTC	CASSPDRRWTENIQYF